Each of the 5 T cell receptor beta chains below was sequenced from the same sample in a study of shared clonotypes between healthy human individuals. As defined, naive CD8 cells were CD45RO-negative and positively selected for CCR7, with terminally differentiated effector memory CD45RA+ cells excluded. Using immunoSEQ multiplex PCR, the repertoire was profiled, and TCRdb retains in-frame clones only, with some absent. The data show about 2 million clones, with less than 95% seen just once and 0.9% to 1.5% held by the top ten. The specimen was naive CD8+ T cells sorted from blood. The source is a man aged 18 to 29 in good health.

The chain links TRBV5-4 to TRBJ1-3; no definite D call. CDR3 length: 14 residues. Trimming shortened V by 4 bases and J by 0 bases, and 8 bases separated the two germline ends. Germline CDR1 SGHNT, CDR2 YYREEE (reference sequence). In nucleotides, the CDR3 is TGTGCCAGCAGCCCGGGAGTCTCTGGAAACACCATATATTTT. The encoded protein is CASSPGVSGNTIYF.

The rearrangement links TRBV23-1 to TRBJ2-7; D remains ambiguous. TRBV23-1 is labeled an ORF, and its function is uncertain. V was shortened by 4 bases and J by 2 bases, with 9 bases between the two germline ends. This CDR3 comprises 13 residues. Here the CDR3 reads CASSRHGAYEQYF. CDR3 bases: TGCGCCAGCAGTCGCCACGGAGCCTACGAGCAGTACTTC.

The V and J genes are TRBV7-8 and TRBJ2-2, with D possibly TRBD1 on 6 matching bases. V lost 0 bases and J lost 3, with 14 bases in between. This CDR3 is 17 amino acids long. Germline loops: CDR1 SGHVS, CDR2 FQNEAQ. The CDR3 region is CASSLAVTGSYTGELFF. The CDR3 coding sequence is TGTGCCAGCAGCTTAGCAGTTACAGGGAGTTACACCGGGGAGCTGTTTTTT.

This chain links TRBV27 with TRBJ2-7; 9 bases line up with TRBD1. This CDR3 is 16 amino acids long. Germline loops: CDR1 MNHEY, CDR2 SMNVEV (reference sequence). With V trimmed by 2 bases and J by 1 base, 6 bases remained unmatched. The DNA of the CDR3 is TGTGCCAGCAGTTTAGTAGGGACAGGGATTTCCTACGAGCAGTACTTC. Its translation is CASSLVGTGISYEQYF.

The chain is built from TRBV7-2 and TRBJ2-7; no clear D. The CDR3 consists of 16 residues. The V end was cut by 1 base, the J end by 4 bases, with 17 bases between. Germline V gives CDR1 SGHTA, CDR2 FQGNSA. CDR3 nucleotides: TGTGCCAGCAGCTTAGAGCACGGCTGGGCCTCGTACGAGCAGTACTTC. This encodes CASSLEHGWASYEQYF. Based on the CDR3 plus reference TRBV7-2 and TRBJ2-7, the full variable domain is GAGVSQSPSNKVTEKGKDVELRCDPISGHTALYWYRQSLGQGLEFLIYFQGNSAPDKSGLPSDRFSAERTGGSVSTLTIQRTQQEDSAVYLCASSLEHGWASYEQYFGPGTRLTVT.